A single sample gave rise to the 22 T cell receptor beta chains below, sequenced in a study of Ad26.COV2.S vaccination and SARS-CoV-2 variants. The treatment here: some 19 received Ad26.COV2.S at low or high dose, single or two shots; roughly 5 received placebo; per-sample allocation not given. Collection of the samples took place on day 63 after the first injection of vaccine or placebo. Profiled with immunoSEQ multiplex PCR; TCRdb holds only in-frame clones, not every one. The sample has about 480,000 clones; 70% to 90% are singletons. This material consisted of peripheral blood, taken in a trial of Ad26.COV2.S vaccine versus placebo. These receptors were collected from a person aged 18 to 65 who received the Ad26.COV2.S COVID-19 vaccine or a placebo.

The CDR3 region has the DNA TGTGCCAGCAGCGTAGCTGGCAAGCGGCAGACAGATACGCAGTATTTT. This encodes CASSVAGKRQTDTQYF. The chain combines TRBV9 with TRBJ2-3, with a weak D call TRBD2 (5 bases). Germline CDR1 SGDLS, CDR2 YYNGEE. This CDR3 is built from 16 residues. The V end was cut by 0 bases, the J end by 3 bases, with 14 bases between.

The rearrangement links TRBV7-2 to TRBJ2-3, with TRBD1 matching over 7 bases. The CDR3 runs 17 residues. Germline V CDR1 and CDR2: SGHTA, FQGNSA. Trimming at V came to 5 bases and at J to 3 bases, leaving 14 bases not matched to a gene. The CDR3 nucleotides are TGTGCCAGCAGCAGTGTCTTATCCCCCAGGGGGACAGATACGCAGTATTTT. It specifies CASSSVLSPRGTDTQYF.

The chain has TRBV6-1 and TRBJ2-7; D is ambiguous. This CDR3 is built from 12 residues. CDR1 and CDR2 (germline): MNHNS, SASEGT. The ends were cut back, 2 bases at V and 7 bases at J, with 9 bases in the middle. As DNA, the CDR3 is TGTGCCAGCAGTGAAACCGCGTCTGAGCAGTACTTC. Translating gives CASSETASEQYF.

The chain combines TRBV6-5 with TRBJ1-1; D not certain. Trimming removed 6 bases at V and 1 base at J, with 12 bases between. Germline V CDR1 and CDR2: MNHEY, SVGAGI. The CDR3 consists of 14 residues. The CDR3 DNA reads as TGTGCCAGCAGAACCTGGGTGGGGAACACTGAAGCTTTCTTT. Translation: CASRTWVGNTEAFF.

J is TRBJ2-1 and V is TRBV5-1, with D perhaps TRBD1 (6 bases). Per the germline V gene, CDR1 is SGHRS and CDR2 is YFSETQ. The CDR3 runs to 16 residues. V was clipped by 3 bases and J by 5 bases, with 18 bases between them. CDR3 DNA: TGCGCCAGCAGCTGGTTCACAGGGTTAGGCGACAATGAGCAGTTCTTC. It encodes CASSWFTGLGDNEQFF.

This clone was detected once. The chain joins TRBV5-6 to TRBJ1-2; 8 nucleotides agree with TRBD1. The germline V gene encodes CDR1 SGHDT and CDR2 YYEEEE. V shed 0 bases and J 0 bases; nucleotides not matched to a gene: 4. The CDR3 is 16 amino acids. This CDR3 is CASSLGGQAANYGYTF. The CDR3 DNA follows: TGTGCCAGCAGCTTGGGGGGACAGGCGGCTAACTATGGCTACACCTTC.

The chain carries TRBV5-4 and TRBJ1-2; no clear D. Germline loops: CDR1 SGHNT, CDR2 YYREEE (reference sequence). This CDR3 comprises 12 residues. V was trimmed by 0 bases and J by 5 bases, leaving 5 bases between them. The CDR3 region is CASSLDRYGYTF. The CDR3 coding sequence is TGTGCCAGCAGCTTGGATCGATATGGCTACACCTTC. Full variable domain (missing parts from reference TRBV5-4 and TRBJ1-2): ETGVTQSPTHLIKTRGQQVTLRCSSQSGHNTVSWYQQALGQGPQFIFQYYREEENGRGNFPPRFSGLQFPNYSSELNVNALELDDSALYLCASSLDRYGYTFGSGTRLTVV.

This sequence joins TRBV29-1 and TRBJ2-3, with D perhaps matching TRBD1 or TRBD2 (5 bases each). Per the germline V gene, CDR1 is SQVTM and CDR2 is ANQGSEA. The length of the CDR3 is 14 residues. V lost 3 bases to trimming and J lost 1 base, with 11 bases between them. CDR3 nucleotides: TGCAGCGTTGATGGGGGAGCGGGCACAGATACGCAGTATTTT. Protein sequence: CSVDGGAGTDTQYF.

CDR3 nucleotides: TGTGCCAGCAGCTTCCGGACCTTGTGGACCCAGTACTTC. This encodes CASSFRTLWTQYF. The V call is TRBV5-6, the J call TRBJ2-5; D remains ambiguous. Between the trimmed V and J ends, which lost 2 bases and 7 bases, there was a span of 12 bases. This CDR3 comprises 13 residues. Germline CDR1 SGHDT, CDR2 YYEEEE.

A few counts support this clone. This chain joins TRBV4-3 and TRBJ2-2; D is possibly TRBD2 (5 bases). Germline V gene lookup returns CDR1 LGHNA and CDR2 YSLEER. V shed 4 bases and J shed 0 bases, with 21 bases lying between them. The CDR3 runs to 19 residues. The CDR3 sequence is CASSPGSLAGFANTGELFF. Written as DNA, the CDR3 is TGCGCCAGCAGCCCCGGTAGCCTAGCCGGCTTCGCGAACACCGGGGAGCTGTTTTTT.

This chain joins TRBV19 and TRBJ1-4, with a weak D call TRBD1 (6 bases). Looked up from germline, CDR1 is LNHDA and CDR2 is SQIVND (reference sequence). There are 14 residues in the CDR3. Trimming removed 7 bases at V and 10 bases at J, with 19 bases between. The CDR3 coding sequence is TGTGCCAGTACGAGACAGGCAACCTGGGGAAAACTGTTTTTT. Protein: CASTRQATWGKLFF.

This rearrangement joins TRBV5-5 to TRBJ1-5; the match to TRBD1 covers 7 bases. J gave up 7 bases and V 4 bases, and 8 bases lay outside the gene matches. Germline CDR1 and CDR2: SGHKS and YYEKEE (reference sequence). The CDR3 runs 14 residues. CDR3 in amino acids: CASSKGTVGQPQHF. As DNA, the CDR3 is TGTGCCAGCAGCAAAGGGACAGTCGGACAGCCCCAGCATTTT.

J is TRBJ2-1 and V is TRBV7-9, with 9 bases matching TRBD1. After removal of 5 bases from V and 12 bases from J, the junction contained 8 bases not matched to a gene. This CDR3 spans 13 amino acids. Germline CDR1 reads SEHNR; CDR2 reads FQNEAQ (reference sequence). CDR3 protein: CASSRQTGGGQFF. DNA of the CDR3: TGTGCCAGCAGCCGACAAACAGGGGGCGGGCAGTTCTTC.

The rearrangement uses TRBV11-2 and TRBJ2-2; tentatively, D is TRBD2 (5 bases). The V end was cut by 5 bases, the J end by 7 bases, with 11 bases between. This CDR3 has 13 residues. CDR1 is SGHAT and CDR2 is FQNNGV in the germline V gene. The DNA of the CDR3 is TGTGCCAGCAGCCCACTAGTCGGCGGGGAGCTGTTTTTT. Amino acid sequence: CASSPLVGGELFF.

The rearrangement joins TRBV30 to TRBJ1-2, with TRBD1 as a possible D gene (6 bases). V was cut by 2 bases and J by 5 bases, with 15 bases left in between. This CDR3 region has 14 residues. CDR1 is GTSNPN, CDR2 SVGIG, per germline (reference sequence). The DNA for the CDR3 is TGTGCCTGGAGTCGTCGGGACATGTTATATGGCTACACCTTC. Translation gives CAWSRRDMLYGYTF.

The chain carries TRBV27 and TRBJ2-1, with D possibly matching TRBD2 (7 bases). The CDR3 sequence is 14 residues long. CDR1 MNHEY and CDR2 SMNVEV come from the germline V gene (reference sequence). V was trimmed by 3 bases and J by 9 bases, leaving 15 bases between them. The CDR3 DNA sequence: TGTGCCAGCAGTTTGCCGGGCGGGGGCTTTGAGCAGTTCTTC. Protein product: CASSLPGGGFEQFF.

This rearrangement joins TRBV28 to TRBJ1-5, with 9 nucleotides matching TRBD1. CDR3 length: 14 residues. V was pared by 3 bases and J by 10 bases, with 7 bases of the junction left unmatched. Germline V gene data show CDR1 as MDHEN and CDR2 as SYDVKM. CDR3 amino acids: CASSLGQGIFPQHF. The CDR3 coding sequence is TGTGCCAGCAGTTTGGGACAGGGAATCTTCCCCCAGCATTTT.

The chain links TRBV19 to TRBJ1-5, with D possibly being TRBD1 (6 bases). CDR3 length equals 13 residues. Germline CDR1 and CDR2: LNHDA and SQIVND (reference sequence). Trimming took 7 bases from V and 5 from J, leaving 12 bases between them. For the CDR3, the DNA is TGTGCCAGTAAGGGGGGCGTGGATCAGCCCCAGCATTTT. Translated, it gives CASKGGVDQPQHF. The whole variable domain, remainder taken from reference TRBV19 and TRBJ1-5, is DGGITQSPKYLFRKEGQNVTLSCEQNLNHDAMYWYRQDPGQGLRLIYYSQIVNDFQKGDIAEGYSVSREKKESFPLTVTSAQKNPTAFYLCASKGGVDQPQHFGDGTRLSIL.

The V and J genes are TRBV24-1 and TRBJ1-2; 8 bases fit TRBD1. V trimming: 3 bases; J trimming: 7 bases; junction bases outside the gene matches: 24. The CDR3 runs to 20 residues. Per the germline V gene, CDR1 is KGHDR and CDR2 is SFDVKD. The CDR3 nucleotides read TGTGCCACCAGTGATATGTTTTCCCGGGACAGGAATAGGCGGGATGGTGGCTACACCTTC. Amino acid sequence: CATSDMFSRDRNRRDGGYTF.

This clone was seen a single time. This sequence joins TRBV7-9 and TRBJ2-1, with D uncertain. Trimming took 6 bases from V and 3 from J, leaving 6 bases between them. The CDR3 extends over 12 amino acids. Germline-derived CDR1 and CDR2 are SEHNR and FQNEAQ (reference sequence). The CDR3 loop reads CASRGGYNEQFF. CDR3 DNA: TGTGCCAGCAGAGGCGGCTACAATGAGCAGTTCTTC.

The V gene is TRBV6-4, the J gene TRBJ2-5; D ambiguous. This CDR3 contains 11 residues. Germline CDR1 MRHNA, CDR2 SNTAGT. With 5 bases removed from V and 5 bases from J, the gap between germline ends came to 6 bases. CDR3 nucleotide sequence: TGTGCCAGCAGTAACGGGGAGACCCAGTACTTC. Translation: CASSNGETQYF.

The chain uses TRBV10-2 and TRBJ1-1; the D is unclear. Germline assignment: CDR1 WSHSY and CDR2 SAAADI. Trimming shortened V by 3 bases and J by 0 bases, and 5 bases separated the two germline ends. The CDR3 spans 13 residues. Here the CDR3 DNA reads TGCGCCAGCAGTGATATGGTGAACACTGAAGCTTTCTTT. Amino acids: CASSDMVNTEAFF.